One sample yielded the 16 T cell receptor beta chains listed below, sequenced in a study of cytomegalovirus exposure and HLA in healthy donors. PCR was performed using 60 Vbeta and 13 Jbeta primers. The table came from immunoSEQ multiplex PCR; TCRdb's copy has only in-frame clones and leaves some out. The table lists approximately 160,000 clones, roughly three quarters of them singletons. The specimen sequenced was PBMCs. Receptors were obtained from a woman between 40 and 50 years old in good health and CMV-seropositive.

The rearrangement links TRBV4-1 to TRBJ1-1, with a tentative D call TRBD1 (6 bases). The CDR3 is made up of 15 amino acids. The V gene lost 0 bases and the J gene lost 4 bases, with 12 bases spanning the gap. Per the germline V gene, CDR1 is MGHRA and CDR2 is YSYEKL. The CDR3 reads CASSQDRAGVTEAFF. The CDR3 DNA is TGCGCCAGCAGCCAAGATCGGGCAGGGGTCACTGAAGCTTTCTTT.

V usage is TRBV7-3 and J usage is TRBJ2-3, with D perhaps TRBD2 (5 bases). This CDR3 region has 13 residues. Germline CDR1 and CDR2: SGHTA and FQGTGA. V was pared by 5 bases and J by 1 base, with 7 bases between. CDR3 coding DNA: TGTGCCAGCAGCAAGGAGGGCACAGATACGCAGTATTTT. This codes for CASSKEGTDTQYF.

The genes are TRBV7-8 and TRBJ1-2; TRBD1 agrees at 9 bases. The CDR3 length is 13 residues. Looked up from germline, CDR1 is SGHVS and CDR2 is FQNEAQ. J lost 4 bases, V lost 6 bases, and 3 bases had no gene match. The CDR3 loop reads CASSKGQGYGYTF. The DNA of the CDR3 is TGTGCCAGCAGTAAGGGACAGGGCTATGGCTACACCTTC.

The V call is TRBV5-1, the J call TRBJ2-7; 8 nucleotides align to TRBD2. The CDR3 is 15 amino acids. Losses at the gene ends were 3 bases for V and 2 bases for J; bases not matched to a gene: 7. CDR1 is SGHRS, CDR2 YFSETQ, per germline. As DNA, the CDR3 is TGCGCCAGCAGCTGGGCGGGGGGCGAAACCTACGAGCAGTACTTC. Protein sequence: CASSWAGGETYEQYF.

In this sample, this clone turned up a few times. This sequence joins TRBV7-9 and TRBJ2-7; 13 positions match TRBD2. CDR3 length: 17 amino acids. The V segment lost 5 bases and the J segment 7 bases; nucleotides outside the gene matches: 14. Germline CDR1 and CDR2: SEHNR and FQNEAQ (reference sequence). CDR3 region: CASSKRTTSGGADEQYF. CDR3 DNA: TGTGCCAGCAGCAAGCGAACCACTAGCGGGGGGGCAGATGAGCAGTACTTC. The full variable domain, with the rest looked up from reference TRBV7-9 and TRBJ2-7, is DTGVSQNPRHKITKRGQNVTFRCDPISEHNRLYWYRQTLGQGPEFLTYFQNEAQLEKSRLLSDRFSAERPKGSFSTLEIQRTEQGDSAMYLCASSKRTTSGGADEQYFGPGTRLTVT.

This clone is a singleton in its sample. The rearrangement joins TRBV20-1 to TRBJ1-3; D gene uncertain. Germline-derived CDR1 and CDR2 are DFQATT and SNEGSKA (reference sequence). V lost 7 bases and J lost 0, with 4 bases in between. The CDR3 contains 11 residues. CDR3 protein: CSGSSGNTIYF. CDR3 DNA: TGCAGTGGGAGCTCTGGAAACACCATATATTTT.

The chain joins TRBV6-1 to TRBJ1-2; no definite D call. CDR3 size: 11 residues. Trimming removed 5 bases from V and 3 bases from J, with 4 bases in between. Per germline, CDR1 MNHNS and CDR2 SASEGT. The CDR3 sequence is CASSRDYGYTF. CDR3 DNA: TGTGCCAGCAGTCGGGACTATGGCTACACCTTC.

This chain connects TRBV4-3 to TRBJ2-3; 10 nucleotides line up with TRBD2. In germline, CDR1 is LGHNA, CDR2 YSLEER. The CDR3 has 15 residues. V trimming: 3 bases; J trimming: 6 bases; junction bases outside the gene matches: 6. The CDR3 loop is CASSHRSGGADTQYF. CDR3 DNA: TGCGCCAGCAGCCACCGGAGCGGGGGGGCCGATACGCAGTATTTT.

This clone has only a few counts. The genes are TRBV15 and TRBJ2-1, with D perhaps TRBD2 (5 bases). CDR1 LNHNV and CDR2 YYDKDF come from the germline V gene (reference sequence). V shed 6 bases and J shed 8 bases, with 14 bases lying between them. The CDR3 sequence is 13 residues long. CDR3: CATSYGGSDEQFF. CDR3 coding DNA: TGTGCCACCAGTTACGGCGGGTCGGATGAGCAGTTCTTC.

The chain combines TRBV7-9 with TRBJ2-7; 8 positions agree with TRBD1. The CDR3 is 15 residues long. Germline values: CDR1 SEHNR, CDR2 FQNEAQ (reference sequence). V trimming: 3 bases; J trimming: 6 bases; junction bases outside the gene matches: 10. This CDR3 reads CASSLESDRGGEQYF. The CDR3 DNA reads TGTGCCAGCAGCTTGGAATCTGACAGGGGAGGCGAGCAGTACTTC.

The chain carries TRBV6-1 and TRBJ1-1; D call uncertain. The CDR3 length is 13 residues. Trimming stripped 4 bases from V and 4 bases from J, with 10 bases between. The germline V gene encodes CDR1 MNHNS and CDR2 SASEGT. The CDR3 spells CASSVESGTEAFF. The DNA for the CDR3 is TGTGCCAGCAGTGTAGAGAGTGGCACTGAAGCTTTCTTT.

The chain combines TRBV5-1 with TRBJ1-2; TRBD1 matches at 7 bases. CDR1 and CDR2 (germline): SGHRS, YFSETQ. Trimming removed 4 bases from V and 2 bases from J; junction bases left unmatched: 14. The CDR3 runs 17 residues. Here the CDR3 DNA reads TGCGCCAGCAGCAATGGACAGGAAGTTTTCCAGAACTATGGCTACACCTTC. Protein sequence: CASSNGQEVFQNYGYTF.

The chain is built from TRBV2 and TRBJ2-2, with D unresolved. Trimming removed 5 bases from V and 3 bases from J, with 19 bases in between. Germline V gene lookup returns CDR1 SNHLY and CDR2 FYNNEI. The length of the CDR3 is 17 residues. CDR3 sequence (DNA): TGTGCCAGCAGTCAACCTTTACAACAAATTGACACCGGGGAGCTGTTTTTT. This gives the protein CASSQPLQQIDTGELFF.

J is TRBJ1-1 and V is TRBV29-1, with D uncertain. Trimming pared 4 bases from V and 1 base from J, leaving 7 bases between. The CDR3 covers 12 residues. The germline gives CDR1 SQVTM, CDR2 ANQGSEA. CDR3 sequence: CSVGARNTEAFF. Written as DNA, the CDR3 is TGCAGCGTTGGGGCGCGGAACACTGAAGCTTTCTTT.

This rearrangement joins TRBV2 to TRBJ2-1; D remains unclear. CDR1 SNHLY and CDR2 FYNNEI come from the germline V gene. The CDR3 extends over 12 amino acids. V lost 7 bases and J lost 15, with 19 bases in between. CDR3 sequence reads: CASNLFGGRWFF. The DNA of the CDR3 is TGTGCCAGCAATCTATTTGGCGGCCGTTGGTTCTTC. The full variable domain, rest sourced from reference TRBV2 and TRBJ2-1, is EPEVTQTPSHQVTQMGQEVILRCVPISNHLYFYWYRQILGQKVEFLVSFYNNEISEKSEIFDDQFSVERPDGSNFTLKIRSTKLEDSAMYFCASNLFGGRWFFGPGTRLTVL.

The CDR3 loop is CASSVTADTEAFF. In DNA, the CDR3 is TGTGCCAGCAGCGTGACAGCAGACACTGAAGCTTTCTTT. The gene calls are TRBV9 and TRBJ1-1; possible D gene TRBD1, 5 bases. With 2 bases removed from V and 3 bases from J, the gap between germline ends came to 8 bases. Germline V gene data show CDR1 as SGDLS and CDR2 as YYNGEE. The CDR3 runs 13 residues. Drawing the rest from reference TRBV9 and TRBJ1-1, the complete variable domain is DSGVTQTPKHLITATGQRVTLRCSPRSGDLSVYWYQQSLDQGLQFLIQYYNGEERAKGNILERFSAQQFPDLHSELNLSSLELGDSALYFCASSVTADTEAFFGQGTRLTVV.